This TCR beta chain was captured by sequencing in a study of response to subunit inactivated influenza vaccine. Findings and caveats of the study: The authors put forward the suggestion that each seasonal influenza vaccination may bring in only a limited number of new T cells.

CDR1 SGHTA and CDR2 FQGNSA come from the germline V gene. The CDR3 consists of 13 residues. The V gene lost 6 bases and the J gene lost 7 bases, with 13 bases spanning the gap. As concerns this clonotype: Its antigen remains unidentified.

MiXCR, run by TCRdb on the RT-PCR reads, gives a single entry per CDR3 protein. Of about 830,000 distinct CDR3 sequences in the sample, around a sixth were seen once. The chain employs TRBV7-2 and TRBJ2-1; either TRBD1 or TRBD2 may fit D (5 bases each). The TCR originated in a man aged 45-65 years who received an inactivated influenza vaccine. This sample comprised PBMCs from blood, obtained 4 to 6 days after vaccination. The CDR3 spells CASRGDRENEQFF. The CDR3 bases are TGTGCCAGCAGGGGGGATCGAGAGAATGAGCAGTTCTTC.